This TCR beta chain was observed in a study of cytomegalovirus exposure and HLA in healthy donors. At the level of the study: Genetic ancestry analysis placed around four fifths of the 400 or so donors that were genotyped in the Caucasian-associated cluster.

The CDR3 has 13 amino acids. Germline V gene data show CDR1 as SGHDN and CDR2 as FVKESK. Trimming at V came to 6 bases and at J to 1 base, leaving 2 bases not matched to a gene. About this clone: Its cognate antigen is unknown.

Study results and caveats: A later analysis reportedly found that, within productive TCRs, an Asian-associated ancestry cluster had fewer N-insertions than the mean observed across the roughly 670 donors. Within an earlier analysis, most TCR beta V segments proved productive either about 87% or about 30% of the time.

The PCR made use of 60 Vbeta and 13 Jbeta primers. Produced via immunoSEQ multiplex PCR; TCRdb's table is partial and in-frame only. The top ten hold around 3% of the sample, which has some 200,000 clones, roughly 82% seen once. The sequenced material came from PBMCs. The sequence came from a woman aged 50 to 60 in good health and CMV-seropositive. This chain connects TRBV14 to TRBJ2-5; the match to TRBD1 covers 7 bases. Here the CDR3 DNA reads TGTGCCAGCAGGAGGACAGGCCAAGAGACCCAGTACTTC. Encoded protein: CASRRTGQETQYF.